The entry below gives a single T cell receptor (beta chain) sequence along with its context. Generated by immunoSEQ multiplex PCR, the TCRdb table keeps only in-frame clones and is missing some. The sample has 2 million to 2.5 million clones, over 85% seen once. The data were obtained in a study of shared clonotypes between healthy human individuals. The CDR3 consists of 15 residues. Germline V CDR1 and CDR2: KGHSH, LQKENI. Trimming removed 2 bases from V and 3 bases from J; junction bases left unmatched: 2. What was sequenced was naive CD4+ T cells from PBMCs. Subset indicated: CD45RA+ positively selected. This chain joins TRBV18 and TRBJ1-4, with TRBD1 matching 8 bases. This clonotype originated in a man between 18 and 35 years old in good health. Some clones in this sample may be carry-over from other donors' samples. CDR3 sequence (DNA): TGTGCCAGCTCACCAGGGACAGGCCCTAATGAAAAACTGTTTTTT. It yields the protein CASSPGTGPNEKLFF.